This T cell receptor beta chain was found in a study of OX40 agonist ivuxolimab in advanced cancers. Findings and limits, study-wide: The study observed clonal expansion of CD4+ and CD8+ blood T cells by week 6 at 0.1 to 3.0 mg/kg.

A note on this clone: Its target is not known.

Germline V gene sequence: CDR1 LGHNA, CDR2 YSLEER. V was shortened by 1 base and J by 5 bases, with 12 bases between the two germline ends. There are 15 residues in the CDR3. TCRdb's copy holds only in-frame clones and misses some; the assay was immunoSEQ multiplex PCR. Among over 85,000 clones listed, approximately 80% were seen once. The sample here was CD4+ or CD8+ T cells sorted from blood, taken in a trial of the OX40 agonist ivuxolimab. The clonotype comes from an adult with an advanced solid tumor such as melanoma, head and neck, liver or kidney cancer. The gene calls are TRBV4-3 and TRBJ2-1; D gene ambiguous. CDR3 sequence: CASSQGVTADNEQFF. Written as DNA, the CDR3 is TGCGCCAGCAGCCAAGGGGTTACAGCCGACAATGAGCAGTTCTTC.